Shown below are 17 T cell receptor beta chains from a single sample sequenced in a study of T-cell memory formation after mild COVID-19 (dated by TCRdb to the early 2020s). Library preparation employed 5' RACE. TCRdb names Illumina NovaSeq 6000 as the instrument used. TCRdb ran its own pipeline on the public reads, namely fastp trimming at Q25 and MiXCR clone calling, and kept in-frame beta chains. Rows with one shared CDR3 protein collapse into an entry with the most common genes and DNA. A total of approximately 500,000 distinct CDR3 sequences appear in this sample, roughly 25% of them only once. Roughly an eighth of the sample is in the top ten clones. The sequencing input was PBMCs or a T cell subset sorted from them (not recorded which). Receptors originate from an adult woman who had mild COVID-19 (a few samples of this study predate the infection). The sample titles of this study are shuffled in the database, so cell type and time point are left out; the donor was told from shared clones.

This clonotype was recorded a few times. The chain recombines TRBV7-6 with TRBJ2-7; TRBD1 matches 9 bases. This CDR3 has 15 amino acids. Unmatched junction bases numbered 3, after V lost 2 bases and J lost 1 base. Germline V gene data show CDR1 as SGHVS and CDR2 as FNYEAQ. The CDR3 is CASSLMGTGSYEQYF. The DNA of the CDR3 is TGTGCCAGCAGCTTAATGGGGACAGGGTCCTACGAGCAGTACTTC.

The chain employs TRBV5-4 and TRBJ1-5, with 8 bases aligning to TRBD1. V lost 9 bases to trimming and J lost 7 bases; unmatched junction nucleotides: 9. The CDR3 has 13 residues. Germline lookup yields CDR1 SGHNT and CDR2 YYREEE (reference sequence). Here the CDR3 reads CATRDRGQQPQHF. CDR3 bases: TGTGCCACCCGCGACAGGGGTCAGCAGCCCCAGCATTTT. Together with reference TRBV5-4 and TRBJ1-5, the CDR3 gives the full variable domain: ETGVTQSPTHLIKTRGQQVTLRCSSQSGHNTVSWYQQALGQGPQFIFQYYREEENGRGNFPPRFSGLQFPNYSSELNVNALELDDSALYLCATRDRGQQPQHFGDGTRLSIL.

The CDR3 coding sequence is TGTGCCAGCAGTTACGACCCTCTAGGACACGAAGCTTTCTTT. Protein sequence: CASSYDPLGHEAFF. The chain joins TRBV6-2 or TRBV6-3 to TRBJ1-1; weak D call: TRBD1 (5 bases). This CDR3 is built from 14 residues. Trimming removed 2 bases at V and 8 bases at J, with 15 bases between. Germline lookup yields CDR1 MNHEY and CDR2 SVGEGT.

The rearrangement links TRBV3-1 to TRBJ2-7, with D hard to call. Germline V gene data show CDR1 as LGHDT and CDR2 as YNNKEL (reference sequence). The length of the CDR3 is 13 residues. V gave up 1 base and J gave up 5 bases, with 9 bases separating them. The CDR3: CASSQGGFDEQYF. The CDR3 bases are TGTGCCAGCAGCCAAGGGGGTTTCGACGAGCAGTACTTC.

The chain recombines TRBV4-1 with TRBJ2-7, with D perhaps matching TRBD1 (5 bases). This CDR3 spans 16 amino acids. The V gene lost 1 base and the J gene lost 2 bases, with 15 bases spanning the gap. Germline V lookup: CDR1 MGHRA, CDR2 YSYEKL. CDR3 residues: CASSQALGEIAYEQYF. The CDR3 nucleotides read TGCGCCAGCAGCCAAGCGTTAGGGGAAATCGCCTACGAGCAGTACTTC.

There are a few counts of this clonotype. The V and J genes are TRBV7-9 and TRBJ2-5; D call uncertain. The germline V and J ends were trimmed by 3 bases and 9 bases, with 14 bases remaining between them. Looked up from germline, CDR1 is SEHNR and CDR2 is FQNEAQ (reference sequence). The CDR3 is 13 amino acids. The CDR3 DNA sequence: TGTGCCAGCAGCTTCTCCCGACGGGTGGCCCAGTACTTC. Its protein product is CASSFSRRVAQYF.

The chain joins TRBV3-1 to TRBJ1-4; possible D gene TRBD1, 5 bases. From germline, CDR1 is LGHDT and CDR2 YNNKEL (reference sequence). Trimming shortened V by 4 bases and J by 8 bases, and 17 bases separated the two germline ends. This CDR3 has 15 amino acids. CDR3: CASSPTGTNFEKLFF. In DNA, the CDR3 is TGTGCCAGCAGCCCGACCGGGACTAACTTCGAAAAACTGTTTTTT. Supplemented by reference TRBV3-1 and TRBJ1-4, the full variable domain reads DTAVSQTPKYLVTQMGNDKSIKCEQNLGHDTMYWYKQDSKKFLKIMFSYNNKELIINETVPNRFSPKSPDKAHLNLHINSLELGDSAVYFCASSPTGTNFEKLFFGSGTQLSVL.

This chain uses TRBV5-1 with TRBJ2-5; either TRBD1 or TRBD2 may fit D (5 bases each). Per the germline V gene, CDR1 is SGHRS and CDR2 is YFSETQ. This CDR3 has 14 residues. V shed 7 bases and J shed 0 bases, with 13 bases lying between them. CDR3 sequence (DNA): TGCGCCAGCCCTGGGGGTGACTACCAAGAGACCCAGTACTTC. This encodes CASPGGDYQETQYF.

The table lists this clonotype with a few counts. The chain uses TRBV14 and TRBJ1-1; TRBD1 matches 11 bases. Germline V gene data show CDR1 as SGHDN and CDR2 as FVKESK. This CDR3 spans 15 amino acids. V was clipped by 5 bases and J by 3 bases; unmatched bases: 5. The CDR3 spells CASSTRDRGYTEAFF. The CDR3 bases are TGTGCCAGCAGCACCCGGGACAGGGGGTACACTGAAGCTTTCTTT.

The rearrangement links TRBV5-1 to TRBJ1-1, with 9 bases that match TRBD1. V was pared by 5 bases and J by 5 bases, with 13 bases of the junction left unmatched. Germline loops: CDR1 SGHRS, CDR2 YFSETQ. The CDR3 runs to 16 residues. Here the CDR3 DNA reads TGCGCCAGCAGTCGCTCACCGGGGGACAGGGTGACTGAAGCTTTCTTT. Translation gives CASSRSPGDRVTEAFF. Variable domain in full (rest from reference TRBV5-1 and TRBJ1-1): KAGVTQTPRYLIKTRGQQVTLSCSPISGHRSVSWYQQTPGQGLQFLFEYFSETQRNKGNFPGRFSGRQFSNSRSEMNVSTLELGDSALYLCASSRSPGDRVTEAFFGQGTRLTVV.

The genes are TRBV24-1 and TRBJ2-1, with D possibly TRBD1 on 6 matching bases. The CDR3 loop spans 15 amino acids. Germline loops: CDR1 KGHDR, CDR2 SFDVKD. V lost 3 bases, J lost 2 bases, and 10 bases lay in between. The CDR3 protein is CATSDLRTAYNEQFF. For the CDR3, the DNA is TGTGCCACCAGTGATCTACGGACAGCCTACAATGAGCAGTTCTTC.

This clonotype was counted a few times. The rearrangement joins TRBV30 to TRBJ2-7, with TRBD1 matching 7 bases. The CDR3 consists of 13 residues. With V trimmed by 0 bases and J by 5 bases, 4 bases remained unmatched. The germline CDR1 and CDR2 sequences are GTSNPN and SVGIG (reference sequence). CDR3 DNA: TGTGCCTGGAGTGTAAGAGGGGGCCACGAGCAGTACTTC. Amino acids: CAWSVRGGHEQYF.

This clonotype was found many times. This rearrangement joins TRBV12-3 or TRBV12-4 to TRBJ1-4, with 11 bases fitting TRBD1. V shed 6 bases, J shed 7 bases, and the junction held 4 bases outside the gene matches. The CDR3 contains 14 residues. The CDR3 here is CASSLGTGGEKLFF. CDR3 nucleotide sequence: TGTGCCAGCAGCCTAGGGACAGGGGGTGAAAAACTGTTTTTT.

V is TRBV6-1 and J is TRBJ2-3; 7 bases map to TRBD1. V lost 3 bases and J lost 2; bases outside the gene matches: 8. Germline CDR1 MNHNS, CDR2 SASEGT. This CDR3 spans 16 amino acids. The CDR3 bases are TGTGCCAGCAGTGACTCCGTCCAGGGGGTCACAGATACGCAGTATTTT. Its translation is CASSDSVQGVTDTQYF.

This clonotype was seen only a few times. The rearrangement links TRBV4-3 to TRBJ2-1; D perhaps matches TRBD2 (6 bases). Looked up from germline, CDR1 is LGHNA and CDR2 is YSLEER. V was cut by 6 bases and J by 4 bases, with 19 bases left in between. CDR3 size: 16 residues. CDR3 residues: CASSLSGGRPYNEQFF. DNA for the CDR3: TGCGCCAGCAGTCTCTCTGGGGGGAGACCTTACAATGAGCAGTTCTTC.

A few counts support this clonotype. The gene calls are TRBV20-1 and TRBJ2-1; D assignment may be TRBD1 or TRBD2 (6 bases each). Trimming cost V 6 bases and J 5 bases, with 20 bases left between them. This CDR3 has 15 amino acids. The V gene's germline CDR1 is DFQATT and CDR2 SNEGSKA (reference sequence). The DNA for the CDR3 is TGCAGTGCGCAAAAAGGGGGGCACAAGGACAATGAGCAGTTCTTC. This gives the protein CSAQKGGHKDNEQFF.

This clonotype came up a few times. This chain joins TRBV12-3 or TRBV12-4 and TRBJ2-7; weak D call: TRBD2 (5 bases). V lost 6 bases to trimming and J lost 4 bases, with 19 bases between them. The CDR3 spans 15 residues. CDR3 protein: CASRFGWPGVYEQYF. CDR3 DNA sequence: TGTGCCAGCAGGTTCGGCTGGCCCGGGGTGTACGAGCAGTACTTC.